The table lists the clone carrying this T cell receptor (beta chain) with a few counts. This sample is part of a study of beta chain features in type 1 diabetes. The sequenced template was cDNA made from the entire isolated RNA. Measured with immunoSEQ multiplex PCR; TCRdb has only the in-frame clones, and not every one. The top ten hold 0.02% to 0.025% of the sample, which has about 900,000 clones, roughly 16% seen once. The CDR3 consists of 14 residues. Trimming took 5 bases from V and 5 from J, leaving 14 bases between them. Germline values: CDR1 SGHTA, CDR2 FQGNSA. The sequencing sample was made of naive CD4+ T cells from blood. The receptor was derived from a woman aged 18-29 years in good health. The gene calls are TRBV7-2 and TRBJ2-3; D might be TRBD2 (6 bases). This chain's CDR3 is CASSLQRVGDTQYF. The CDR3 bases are TGTGCCAGCAGCCTCCAGCGGGTGGGAGATACGCAGTATTTT.